This entry lists 20 T cell receptor beta chains sequenced from one sample in a study of neoadjuvant anti-PD-1 for oral cavity cancer (dated by TCRdb to the early 2020s). Libraries were made using the immunoSEQ multiplex PCR assay. TCRdb carries this immuneACCESS record with in-frame sequences only. Its versions omit some clonotypes, under half of them owing to an unresolved V gene in the studies checked, with the rest unexplained. This sample lists about 15,000 clones; 55% to 85% were detected once. The top ten hold less than 3.5% of the sample. This sample's time point label indicates: before neoadjuvant nivolumab. The sample consisted of PBMCs, taken before nivolumab (anti-PD-1) treatment. Receptors originate from a person between 40 and 85 years old with oral cavity squamous cell carcinoma.

The J gene is TRBJ1-3, the V gene TRBV5-4, with no clear D. The germline gives CDR1 SGHNT, CDR2 YYREEE (reference sequence). V gave up 1 base and J gave up 4 bases, with 9 bases separating them. This CDR3 spans 14 amino acids. The CDR3 loop is CASSLLGSGNTIYF. CDR3 nucleotides: TGTGCCAGCAGCTTGCTGGGTTCGGGAAACACCATATATTTT.

The chain carries TRBV19 and TRBJ2-7; 7 bases map to TRBD1. The CDR3 has 15 amino acids. Germline CDR1 is LNHDA and CDR2 is SQIVND (reference sequence). The V and J ends lost 1 base and 3 bases, in that order; junction bases with no gene match: 6. The CDR3 DNA reads TGTGCCAGTAGTATAGCAACCGGGACAGACTACGAGCAGTACTTC. This translates into CASSIATGTDYEQYF.

The gene calls are TRBV6-1 and TRBJ1-3; maybe TRBD1 (5 bases). Trimming removed 1 base at V and 2 bases at J, with 12 bases between. The CDR3 is made up of 16 amino acids. CDR1 and CDR2 (germline): MNHNS, SASEGT. The CDR3 spells CASSEDPSTAGNTIYF. The CDR3 DNA sequence: TGTGCCAGCAGTGAAGACCCTTCGACAGCTGGAAACACCATATATTTT.

This clone has more than one count but fewer than ten. The V gene is TRBV29-1, the J gene TRBJ1-1; maybe TRBD1 (5 bases). Trimming took off 6 bases at V and 3 bases at J, with 14 bases between the two ends. The CDR3 is 13 amino acids. Germline V gene lookup returns CDR1 SQVTM and CDR2 ANQGSEA. In DNA form, the CDR3 reads TGCAGCGTGATCTCGGGGGGGTACACTGAAGCTTTCTTT. Translation gives CSVISGGYTEAFF. Full variable domain (missing parts from reference TRBV29-1 and TRBJ1-1): SAVISQKPSRDICQRGTSLTIQCQVDSQVTMMFWYRQQPGQSLTLIATANQGSEATYESGFVIDKFPISRPNLTFSTLTVSNMSPEDSSIYLCSVISGGYTEAFFGQGTRLTVV.

The V call is TRBV7-2, the J call TRBJ1-4; D not certain. The CDR3 loop spans 15 amino acids. Germline CDR1 is SGHTA and CDR2 is FQGNSA. The V and J ends lost 7 bases and 0 bases respectively, with 12 bases between them. The CDR3 region is CASTPMISTNEKLFF. The CDR3 DNA reads as TGTGCCAGCACGCCTATGATTTCAACTAATGAAAAACTGTTTTTT.

The rearrangement links TRBV28 to TRBJ1-5; 9 bases line up with TRBD1. In germline, CDR1 is MDHEN, CDR2 SYDVKM. After removal of 5 bases from V and 3 bases from J, the junction contained 5 bases not matched to a gene. The CDR3 has 15 amino acids. The CDR3: CASSDRTGANQPQHF. CDR3 nucleotide sequence: TGTGCCAGCAGTGACCGGACAGGGGCCAATCAGCCCCAGCATTTT.

The genes are TRBV5-1 and TRBJ1-1, with 7 bases that match TRBD1. The V and J ends lost 4 bases and 0 bases, in that order; junction bases with no gene match: 6. Per germline, CDR1 SGHRS and CDR2 YFSETQ. CDR3 size: 15 residues. The CDR3 nucleotides are TGCGCCAGCAGCCCGGGACAGCTTATGAACACTGAAGCTTTCTTT. The encoded protein is CASSPGQLMNTEAFF. Complete variable domain (other parts from reference TRBV5-1 and TRBJ1-1): KAGVTQTPRYLIKTRGQQVTLSCSPISGHRSVSWYQQTPGQGLQFLFEYFSETQRNKGNFPGRFSGRQFSNSRSEMNVSTLELGDSALYLCASSPGQLMNTEAFFGQGTRLTVV.

This chain links TRBV5-1 with TRBJ2-7; no reliable D call. CDR3 length equals 13 residues. Deletions cut 0 bases from V and 7 bases from J, with 11 bases between. Germline V gene data show CDR1 as SGHRS and CDR2 as YFSETQ. CDR3 DNA: TGCGCCAGCAGCTTGGCTCCTCTGGAGGAGCAGTACTTC. Protein product: CASSLAPLEEQYF.

V gene TRBV7-9 combines with J gene TRBJ1-1; unclear D gene. The CDR3 has 13 amino acids. Germline V CDR1 and CDR2: SEHNR, FQNEAQ (reference sequence). Trimming left V 4 bases short and J 0 bases short, with 6 bases between. The CDR3 bases are TGTGCCAGCAGCTCATCCCTGAACACTGAAGCTTTCTTT. As protein: CASSSSLNTEAFF.

This chain joins TRBV6-5 and TRBJ2-7; TRBD2 aligns across 7 bases. The CDR3 contains 15 residues. Germline V gene data show CDR1 as MNHEY and CDR2 as SVGAGI. V was clipped by 4 bases and J by 6 bases; unmatched bases: 12. CDR3 DNA sequence: TGTGCCAGCAGTTCGAACTCCGGACTAGTTCGCGAGCAGTACTTC. Protein sequence: CASSSNSGLVREQYF.

This clone was detected once. This chain uses TRBV5-4 with TRBJ2-1; 9 nucleotides align to TRBD2. J lost 6 bases, V lost 0 bases, and 13 bases had no gene match. Looked up from germline, CDR1 is SGHNT and CDR2 is YYREEE (reference sequence). This CDR3 is 18 amino acids long. DNA of the CDR3: TGTGCCAGCAGCTTGGCCAGGGGTTTGGCGGGGGGGCTCAATGAGCAGTTCTTC. Its protein is CASSLARGLAGGLNEQFF.

The rearrangement joins TRBV28 to TRBJ1-5; D is perhaps TRBD1 (5 bases). Germline values: CDR1 MDHEN, CDR2 SYDVKM. V lost 6 bases and J 4 bases, leaving 16 bases between the germline ends. This CDR3 has 15 amino acids. The CDR3: CASRTGGVGNQPQHF. The CDR3, as DNA: TGTGCCAGCAGAACCGGGGGGGTAGGGAATCAGCCCCAGCATTTT.

The genes are TRBV7-9 and TRBJ2-7; 9 positions agree with TRBD2. CDR1 is SEHNR, CDR2 FQNEAQ, per germline (reference sequence). The CDR3 is 17 residues long. Germline trimming cut 1 base from V and 6 bases from J; bases unmatched to any gene: 13. DNA for the CDR3: TGTGCCAGCAGCTTAGAGGGTCGGCTAGCGGGATCCAGCGAGCAGTACTTC. Translated: CASSLEGRLAGSSEQYF.

This clone has a handful of counts. The rearrangement uses TRBV6-4 and TRBJ2-7; D perhaps matches TRBD2 (6 bases). The CDR3 is made up of 13 amino acids. Looked up from germline, CDR1 is MRHNA and CDR2 is SNTAGT. Deletions cut 4 bases from V and 5 bases from J, with 12 bases between. This CDR3 is CASSVEGTHEQYF. The CDR3 DNA reads as TGTGCCAGCAGTGTGGAGGGCACACACGAGCAGTACTTC.

The V and J genes are TRBV18 and TRBJ2-7; 9 bases map to TRBD1. V shed 3 bases, J shed 1 base, and the junction held 10 bases outside the gene matches. CDR1 is KGHSH and CDR2 is LQKENI in the germline V gene. The CDR3 loop spans 17 amino acids. The CDR3: CASSPNEWGQGSYEQYF. CDR3 DNA: TGTGCCAGCTCACCGAATGAGTGGGGACAGGGATCCTACGAGCAGTACTTC.

The chain recombines TRBV11-2 with TRBJ2-7; weak D call: TRBD2 (6 bases). Germline lookup yields CDR1 SGHAT and CDR2 FQNNGV. The CDR3 covers 15 residues. Trimming shortened V by 5 bases and J by 0 bases, and 14 bases separated the two germline ends. The CDR3 bases are TGTGCCAGCAGCCCACAGCGGGCTCTCTCCTACGAGCAGTACTTC. Translation gives CASSPQRALSYEQYF.

V gene TRBV27 combines with J gene TRBJ1-2; D is possibly TRBD1 (5 bases). Trimming took off 6 bases at V and 1 base at J, with 12 bases between the two ends. CDR1 and CDR2 (germline): MNHEY, SMNVEV (reference sequence). The CDR3 consists of 14 residues. The CDR3 protein is CASSDSPINYGYTF. DNA of the CDR3: TGTGCCAGCAGCGACAGTCCGATTAACTATGGCTACACCTTC.

This clone has a single count. The chain links TRBV7-6 to TRBJ2-7; 8 nucleotides agree with TRBD2. CDR1 and CDR2 from the germline V gene are SGHVS and FNYEAQ. The CDR3 runs to 15 residues. With 4 bases clipped from V and 4 bases from J, the junction kept 9 bases outside the gene matches. CDR3 sequence: CASSSPLAGSYEQYF. The CDR3, as DNA: TGTGCCAGCAGCTCCCCGTTAGCGGGATCTTACGAGCAGTACTTC. The whole variable domain, remainder taken from reference TRBV7-6 and TRBJ2-7, is GAGVSQSPRYKVTKRGQDVALRCDPISGHVSLYWYRQALGQGPEFLTYFNYEAQQDKSGLPNDRFSAERPEGSISTLTIQRTEQRDSAMYRCASSSPLAGSYEQYFGPGTRLTVT.

The genes are TRBV5-6 and TRBJ1-5; TRBD1 matches 9 bases. This CDR3 has 16 residues. CDR1 and CDR2 from the germline V gene are SGHDT and YYEEEE. The V and J ends lost 1 base and 5 bases, in that order; junction bases with no gene match: 7. The chain's CDR3 is CASSLWTGEGDQPQHF. CDR3 DNA: TGTGCCAGCAGCTTGTGGACAGGGGAGGGAGATCAGCCCCAGCATTTT.

The chain recombines TRBV5-4 with TRBJ2-7; the D gene is possibly TRBD2 (6 bases). Germline V lookup: CDR1 SGHNT, CDR2 YYREEE (reference sequence). Trimming removed 2 bases at V and 6 bases at J, with 18 bases between. This CDR3 is built from 15 residues. The CDR3 DNA sequence: TGTGCCAGCAGCTTAATCCGGGAGCAGACCTCCGAGCAGTACTTC. Protein product: CASSLIREQTSEQYF.